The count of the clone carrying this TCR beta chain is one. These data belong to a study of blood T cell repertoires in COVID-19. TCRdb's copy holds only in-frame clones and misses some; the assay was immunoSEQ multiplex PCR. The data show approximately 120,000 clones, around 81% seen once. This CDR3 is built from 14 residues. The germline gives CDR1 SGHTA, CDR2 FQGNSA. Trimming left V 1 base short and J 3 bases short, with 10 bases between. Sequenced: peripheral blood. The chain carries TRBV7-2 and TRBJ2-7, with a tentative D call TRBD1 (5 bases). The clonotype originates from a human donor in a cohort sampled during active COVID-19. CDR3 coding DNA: TGTGCCAGCAGCTTAGTTCAGGGAATCTACGAGCAGTACTTC. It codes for CASSLVQGIYEQYF.